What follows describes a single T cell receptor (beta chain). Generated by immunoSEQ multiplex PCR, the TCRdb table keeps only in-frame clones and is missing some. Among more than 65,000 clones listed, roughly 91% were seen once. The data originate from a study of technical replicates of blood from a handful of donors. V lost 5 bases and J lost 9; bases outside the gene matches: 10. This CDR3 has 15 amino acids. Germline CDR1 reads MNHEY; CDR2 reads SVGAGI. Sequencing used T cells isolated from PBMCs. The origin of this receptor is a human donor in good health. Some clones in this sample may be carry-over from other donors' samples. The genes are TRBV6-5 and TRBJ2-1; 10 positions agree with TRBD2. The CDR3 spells CASSAVSGREVEQFF. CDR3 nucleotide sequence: TGTGCCAGCAGTGCGGTCAGCGGGAGGGAGGTTGAGCAGTTCTTC.